The source of this T cell receptor (beta chain) is a study of T cell responses to AZD1222 COVID-19 vaccine (TCRdb year 2021). With regard to the full study: AZD1222 recipients with second doses at about 4 weeks or about 12 weeks were pooled, because spike-specific TCR depth and breadth did not differ between schedules. TCR sequencing was performed for about 250 trial participants, of whom 200 to 210 were given two doses of AZD1222 and around 25 were given two doses of MenACWY control vaccine. Trial participants were enrolled by age into 18-55, 56-69 and 70-plus year subgroups, with roughly 150, 30 and 60 TCR-sequenced participants respectively.

The full study reports these points: Participants were mostly white British, with more females than males. The authors suggested clonal diversity may have been underestimated. In the small 56-69-year group, the increase in depth fell short of significance, most likely because of low power. Because no day 14 peak-response samples were available, the repertoires could be characterized only after the peak T cell response. Conclusions about previously exposed vaccinees are limited, since just five or six AZD1222 recipients were seropositive for SARS-CoV-2 at baseline. Nearly half of unique spike-specific TCRs reportedly recognized epitopes outside regions mutated in the B.1.351 and B.1.1.7 variants. After two AZD1222 doses, both the breadth and the depth of spike-specific TCRs were significantly higher than at day 0 and than in MenACWY recipients. Vaccine-associated CD4 TCRs spanned the whole spike protein, with dominant responses in regions 160-218 and 743-854.

Relative to germline, V is missing 5 bases and J is missing 1 base, with 7 bases of the junction outside any gene match. Inclusive of the bounding cysteine and phenylalanine, the CDR3 is 15 residues long. Solely the CDR3 DNA is kept, with 45 bases framed from the first base. The CDR1 and CDR2 encoded by the germline V gene are MGHDK and SYGVNS. The CDR3 regions of human TCRbeta chains were analyzed by immunosequencing. The authors' pipeline ran thus. Repertoire TCRs were matched against a reference library of SARS-CoV-2-specific TCRs generated with the MIRA antigen-specificity platform. Breadth meant the fraction of unique TCRs that were SARS-CoV-2-associated, whereas depth meant the fraction of total T cells that were SARS-CoV-2-associated. Each spike-specific TCR was assigned to its reactive spike region and to a CD4 or CD8 class using the MIRA data. Log10-transformed breadth and depth values were compared by one-way ANOVA with Sidak's multiple comparisons tests. Drawn from immuneACCESS, this table holds only the in-frame rearrangements with V and J called that TCRdb kept. Clones are partly lost; checked studies trace under half to an unresolved V gene and leave the rest unexplained. The DNA was the basis for D and trimming; V, J and clone size are from that table. This sample gives about 94,000 clones in total; roughly 88% of them show up just once. Roughly 15% of the sample belongs to the ten largest clones.

As concerns this clone: Its binding antigen is unknown. No much larger clone exists at a distance of one base, and base qualities are not known.

The sample's time point, from its label and the paper: baseline before first vaccination. The vaccinee samples were drawn from two UK trials, COV001 and COV002, one of which was a single-blind randomized controlled phase 2/3 trial testing AZD1222 (ChAdOx1 nCoV-19) in healthy adults. Trial participant PBMC samples were collected at day 0 and day 28 after the second dose for TCRbeta chain sequencing. The receptor was derived from an adult in good health. The V and J segments used are TRBV25-1 and TRBJ1-2, with 7 bases matching TRBD1. The specimen comprised peripheral blood, sampled on day 0 of AZD1222 vaccination. DNA sequence: TGTGCCAGCAGTCGTGGGGGACAGAGTAACTATGGCTACACCTTC. It translates as CASSRGGQSNYGYTF.